This T cell receptor (beta chain) was retrieved from a study of CD8 T cells in ankylosing spondylitis. Notes on the study in general: It appeared that ankylosing spondylitis blood was characterized by a TCR beta motif of under ten highly homologous variants.

Quantitative barcoded 5'-RACE was used to prepare TCR beta libraries. TCRdb reprocessed the 5' RACE reads with MiXCR, giving one entry per CDR3 protein. The sample lists hundreds of thousands of distinct CDR3 sequences; approximately 10% were seen once. V was clipped by 1 base and J by 0 bases; unmatched bases: 9. Germline V CDR1 and CDR2: SGHTA, FQGNSA. This CDR3 region has 17 residues. This clonotype was observed a handful of times. Its antigen is not identified. This receptor was identified in a male donor with ankylosing spondylitis. The chain carries TRBV7-2 and TRBJ2-7; 7 bases align to TRBD2. The sample comprised blood, either unsorted or a sorted T cell fraction (not recorded which). The CDR3 region has the DNA TGTGCCAGCAGCTTAGGTTTGGCTAGCGGTTACTCCTACGAGCAGTACTTC. This sequence encodes CASSLGLASGYSYEQYF.